This T cell receptor beta chain was recorded in a study of blood T cell repertoires in COVID-19. Looking at the study overall: Donors in the United States, Italy and Spain gave samples during acute or convalescent COVID-19. From T cells, B-cell-depleted T cells, or PBMCs came the material, which was cDNA or gDNA.

Germline V CDR1 and CDR2: SGHVS, FNYEAQ. Trimming pared 7 bases from V and 3 bases from J, leaving 16 bases between. The CDR3 has 15 amino acids. Study processing details: Amplification with reference gene primers provided the estimates of nucleated cell counts. TCRdb keeps only in-frame clones here, not all; method: immunoSEQ multiplex PCR. V, J and clone size were drawn from that table, and D and trimming were deduced from the DNA. The sample has 98,000 or so clones, approximately 83% seen once. This clonotype originated in an elderly woman with active or convalescent COVID-19. The sequencing sample was made of peripheral blood. The genes are TRBV7-6 and TRBJ2-1; D gene uncertain. CDR3 bases: TGTGCCAGCACCCCTGGAAGCGAGGTCTACAATGAGCAGTTCTTC. Translated: CASTPGSEVYNEQFF.